These 30 T cell receptor beta chains originate from one sample sequenced in a study of cytomegalovirus exposure and HLA in healthy donors. TCRdb's table, derived via immunoSEQ multiplex PCR, lists solely in-frame clones and lacks some. Here the sample spans some 150,000 clones, roughly 90% being singletons. The sample taken for sequencing was PBMCs. All receptors come from a man aged 18-30 years in good health and CMV-seropositive.

This clone has just one count. The chain has TRBV29-1 and TRBJ2-5; 7 bases fit TRBD2. V lost 6 bases to trimming and J lost 0 bases; unmatched junction nucleotides: 16. CDR3 length: 17 amino acids. The germline V gene has CDR1 SQVTM and CDR2 ANQGSEA. In DNA, the CDR3 is TGCAGCGTCCGGGGCGGGAGCGGGATGGGGTACCAAGAGACCCAGTACTTC. Translated: CSVRGGSGMGYQETQYF.

This chain links TRBV5-5 with TRBJ1-5; D gene ambiguous. The CDR3 covers 15 residues. V lost 0 bases and J lost 0, with 7 bases in between. Germline-derived CDR1 and CDR2 are SGHKS and YYEKEE (reference sequence). The CDR3 nucleotides are TGTGCCAGCAGCTTGGAGAGGAATAGCAATCAGCCCCAGCATTTT. Residues: CASSLERNSNQPQHF. Using reference TRBV5-5 and TRBJ1-5 for the parts outside the CDR3, the full variable domain is DAGVTQSPTHLIKTRGQQVTLRCSPISGHKSVSWYQQVLGQGPQFIFQYYEKEERGRGNFPDRFSARQFPNYSSELNVNALLLGDSALYLCASSLERNSNQPQHFGDGTRLSIL.

This clone was recorded a few times. The rearrangement links TRBV27 to TRBJ1-2; the match to TRBD1 covers 7 bases. Germline loops: CDR1 MNHEY, CDR2 SMNVEV (reference sequence). The CDR3 runs 13 residues. Trimming removed 5 bases from V and 3 bases from J; junction bases left unmatched: 3. The CDR3 region is CASSRDSHYGYTF. The DNA of the CDR3 is TGTGCCAGCAGTCGGGACAGCCACTATGGCTACACCTTC.

J is TRBJ1-4 and V is TRBV2, with D tentatively TRBD1 (6 bases). Germline V lookup: CDR1 SNHLY, CDR2 FYNNEI. CDR3 length: 16 amino acids. The V gene lost 8 bases and the J gene lost 2 bases, with 18 bases spanning the gap. CDR3 region: CASQRGRPTTNEKLFF. The CDR3 DNA sequence: TGTGCCAGCCAGAGGGGGAGACCTACGACTAATGAAAAACTGTTTTTT.

The rearrangement uses TRBV4-3 and TRBJ1-6; D gene ambiguous. Germline V CDR1 and CDR2: LGHNA, YSLEER. The CDR3 is 15 residues long. V gave up 0 bases and J gave up 9 bases, with 12 bases separating them. The CDR3 coding sequence is TGCGCCAGCAGCCAAGATCGAGTATTGAGTTCACCCCTCCACTTT. This translates into CASSQDRVLSSPLHF.

This clone was detected once. This chain connects TRBV19 to TRBJ1-2; maybe TRBD1 (6 bases). CDR1 and CDR2 from the germline V gene are LNHDA and SQIVND (reference sequence). V gave up 7 bases and J gave up 1 base, with 10 bases separating them. The CDR3 loop spans 13 amino acids. CDR3 amino acids: CASNRVGNYGYTF. The CDR3, as DNA: TGTGCCAGTAACAGGGTTGGTAACTATGGCTACACCTTC.

Here the CDR3 reads CSVEDRGAGYGYGYTF. CDR3 nucleotide sequence: TGCAGCGTTGAAGATCGCGGGGCCGGGTATGGCTATGGCTACACCTTC. The chain has TRBV29-1 and TRBJ1-2, with a weak D call TRBD1 (5 bases). CDR3 length: 16 residues. Trimming took 0 bases from V and 4 from J, leaving 18 bases between them. Germline assignment: CDR1 SQVTM and CDR2 ANQGSEA.

The chain has TRBV6-5 and TRBJ1-4; D uncertain. Germline values: CDR1 MNHEY, CDR2 SVGAGI. Trimming removed 0 bases at V and 12 bases at J, with 14 bases between. This CDR3 region has 14 residues. CDR3 sequence reads: CASSYSQNGVELFF. CDR3 bases: TGTGCCAGCAGTTACTCGCAGAACGGGGTGGAACTGTTTTTT.

The chain uses TRBV30 and TRBJ2-1, with 9 bases matching TRBD2. Germline V CDR1 and CDR2: GTSNPN, SVGIG (reference sequence). The CDR3 is 15 amino acids. V shed 0 bases and J 8 bases; nucleotides not matched to a gene: 8. The CDR3 here is CAWSVGASGKDEQFF. As DNA, the CDR3 is TGTGCCTGGAGTGTAGGGGCTAGCGGGAAGGATGAGCAGTTCTTC.

This clone is a singleton in its sample. This chain's CDR3 is CASRPGLQYEQYF. The CDR3 DNA sequence: TGTGCCAGCCGACCGGGACTACAATACGAGCAGTACTTC. The V call is TRBV6-6, the J call TRBJ2-7; 7 bases are shared with TRBD2. This CDR3 is 13 amino acids long. Germline V gene sequence: CDR1 MNHNY, CDR2 SVGAGI (reference sequence). V was pared by 8 bases and J by 4 bases, with 8 bases of the junction left unmatched.

The chain employs TRBV7-2 and TRBJ2-1; 11 bases map to TRBD1. The CDR3 spans 14 residues. V lost 6 bases and J lost 10; bases outside the gene matches: 8. Germline CDR1 and CDR2: SGHTA and FQGNSA. CDR3 bases: TGTGCCAGCAGGACGGGACAGGGGGTAGGGGAGCAGTTCTTC. Its protein is CASRTGQGVGEQFF.

This clone was found once. The chain links TRBV10-2 to TRBJ1-1; 8 nucleotides match TRBD1. The germline V gene encodes CDR1 WSHSY and CDR2 SAAADI. The V gene end was trimmed by 6 bases and the J gene end by 2 bases; junction bases not matched to a gene: 8. This CDR3 comprises 15 residues. The CDR3, as DNA: TGCGCCAGCAGGATTACAGGGGGAGGAAACACTGAAGCTTTCTTT. This translates into CASRITGGGNTEAFF.

The chain uses TRBV29-1 and TRBJ2-2; TRBD1 aligns across 7 bases. The germline V gene encodes CDR1 SQVTM and CDR2 ANQGSEA. The CDR3 has 14 residues. Losses at the gene ends were 7 bases for V and 4 bases for J; bases not matched to a gene: 9. CDR3 DNA: TGCAGCGCCATAGGGGGCAGGGTCACCGGGGAGCTGTTTTTT. This encodes CSAIGGRVTGELFF.

The chain employs TRBV18 and TRBJ1-4; 9 nucleotides line up with TRBD1. CDR1 and CDR2 from the germline V gene are KGHSH and LQKENI. The CDR3 extends over 16 amino acids. The ends lost 5 bases at V and 7 bases at J; junction bases unmatched: 11. The CDR3 is CASSAFPTGGSEKLFF. The DNA of the CDR3 is TGTGCCAGCTCAGCCTTCCCGACAGGGGGAAGTGAAAAACTGTTTTTT.

About this clone itself: Other DNA sequences within the sample encode an identical CDR3. The V call is TRBV30, the J call TRBJ2-1; no clear D. The CDR3 runs 12 residues. Trimming cost V 0 bases and J 7 bases, with 7 bases left between them. From germline, CDR1 is GTSNPN and CDR2 SVGIG (reference sequence). CDR3 in amino acids: CAWSVSGNEQFF. Here the CDR3 DNA reads TGTGCCTGGAGTGTTTCCGGGAATGAGCAGTTCTTC.

The chain combines TRBV5-5 with TRBJ1-1; 7 bases fit TRBD1. The germline V gene encodes CDR1 SGHKS and CDR2 YYEKEE (reference sequence). V lost 2 bases to trimming and J lost 4 bases; unmatched junction nucleotides: 11. This CDR3 is 16 amino acids long. The CDR3 DNA reads as TGTGCCAGCAGCTTTCATACAGGGGTCTCACTCACTGAAGCTTTCTTT. Encoded protein: CASSFHTGVSLTEAFF.

The table lists this clone with a count of one. The chain uses TRBV10-3 and TRBJ2-4; 7 positions agree with TRBD2. The CDR3 consists of 15 residues. CDR1 ENHRY and CDR2 SYGVKD come from the germline V gene. Trimming at V came to 3 bases and at J to 3 bases, leaving 5 bases not matched to a gene. The CDR3 region is CAISEPGGGKNIQYF. The CDR3 DNA sequence: TGTGCCATCAGTGAACCCGGCGGGGGCAAAAACATTCAGTACTTC.

The rearrangement links TRBV5-1 to TRBJ2-5; TRBD2 matches 12 bases. The CDR3 contains 18 residues. The ends lost 0 bases at V and 2 bases at J; junction bases unmatched: 8. Germline V gene sequence: CDR1 SGHRS, CDR2 YFSETQ. DNA for the CDR3: TGCGCCAGCAGCTTGGCCGGGCTAGCGGGGGGGCTACAAGAGACCCAGTACTTC. Translation gives CASSLAGLAGGLQETQYF.

This clone was observed once. The chain carries TRBV6-5 and TRBJ1-6; 7 positions match TRBD1. V was pared by 6 bases and J by 12 bases, with 11 bases of the junction left unmatched. Germline V gene data show CDR1 as MNHEY and CDR2 as SVGAGI. The CDR3 loop spans 14 amino acids. CDR3 sequence reads: CASSRGQEVGPLHF. The CDR3 bases are TGTGCCAGCAGCCGAGGACAGGAGGTGGGACCCCTCCACTTT.

The chain has TRBV18 and TRBJ2-3; 14 bases are a match to TRBD2. This CDR3 is 17 amino acids long. The V segment lost 2 bases and the J segment 0 bases; nucleotides outside the gene matches: 1. CDR1 is KGHSH, CDR2 LQKENI, per germline. The CDR3 here is CASSPRLAGGSTDTQYF. In DNA form, the CDR3 reads TGTGCCAGCTCACCAAGACTAGCGGGGGGGAGCACAGATACGCAGTATTTT. Variable domain in full (rest from reference TRBV18 and TRBJ2-3): NAGVMQNPRHLVRRRGQEARLRCSPMKGHSHVYWYRQLPEEGLKFMVYLQKENIIDESGMPKERFSAEFPKEGPSILRIQQVVRGDSAAYFCASSPRLAGGSTDTQYFGPGTRLTVL.

This chain joins TRBV5-6 and TRBJ1-6, with D possibly TRBD1 on 6 matching bases. Germline V gene lookup returns CDR1 SGHDT and CDR2 YYEEEE. There are 19 residues in the CDR3. V was pared by 1 base and J by 0 bases, with 17 bases between. The CDR3 here is CASSLSGTGTSSYNSPLHF. The CDR3 coding sequence is TGTGCCAGCAGCTTGTCGGGTACAGGGACCAGCTCCTATAATTCACCCCTCCACTTT. The variable domain in full, with the rest retrieved from reference TRBV5-6 and TRBJ1-6, is DAGVTQSPTHLIKTRGQQVTLRCSPKSGHDTVSWYQQALGQGPQFIFQYYEEEERQRGNFPDRFSGHQFPNYSSELNVNALLLGDSALYLCASSLSGTGTSSYNSPLHFGNGTRLTVT.

This clone was observed a single time. The V and J genes are TRBV5-4 and TRBJ2-1; 9 bases are shared with TRBD2. Germline-derived CDR1 and CDR2 are SGHNT and YYREEE (reference sequence). The CDR3 runs 17 residues. With 3 bases clipped from V and 0 bases from J, the junction kept 7 bases outside the gene matches. The CDR3 nucleotides are TGTGCCAGCAGCTCATCGACTAGCGGTAGCTCCTACAATGAGCAGTTCTTC. Protein: CASSSSTSGSSYNEQFF.

The CDR3 DNA is TGTGCCAGCAGCCCCGGGACACCATCCTACGAGCAGTACTTC. This sequence encodes CASSPGTPSYEQYF. The chain links TRBV5-6 to TRBJ2-7, with D possibly TRBD1 on 6 matching bases. Per germline, CDR1 SGHDT and CDR2 YYEEEE. The CDR3 totals 14 residues. The V end lost 4 bases, the J end lost 1 base, and 12 bases lay between the germline ends.

V and J are TRBV5-1 and TRBJ1-6, with D maybe TRBD1 (5 bases). Germline CDR1 reads SGHRS; CDR2 reads YFSETQ. Trimming left V 0 bases short and J 10 bases short, with 11 bases between. The CDR3 has 14 residues. CDR3 region: CASSLGQGNSPLHF. The DNA of the CDR3 is TGCGCCAGCAGCTTGGGGCAGGGAAACTCACCCCTCCACTTT.

V is TRBV5-1 and J is TRBJ1-1, with D perhaps TRBD1 (5 bases). V lost 3 bases and J lost 0, with 15 bases in between. The CDR3 has 16 amino acids. CDR1 and CDR2 from the germline V gene are SGHRS and YFSETQ. Here the CDR3 DNA reads TGCGCCAGCAGCTCCCTGGGCAGGGCGATGAACACTGAAGCTTTCTTT. Translation gives CASSSLGRAMNTEAFF. Full variable domain (remainder filled in from reference TRBV5-1 and TRBJ1-1): KAGVTQTPRYLIKTRGQQVTLSCSPISGHRSVSWYQQTPGQGLQFLFEYFSETQRNKGNFPGRFSGRQFSNSRSEMNVSTLELGDSALYLCASSSLGRAMNTEAFFGQGTRLTVV.

This chain links TRBV2 with TRBJ2-2; 9 bases line up with TRBD1. This CDR3 spans 15 amino acids. Germline V lookup: CDR1 SNHLY, CDR2 FYNNEI. V trimming: 5 bases; J trimming: 0 bases; junction bases outside the gene matches: 1. The CDR3 region is CASSWDRANTGELFF. CDR3 nucleotides: TGTGCCAGCAGTTGGGACAGGGCGAACACCGGGGAGCTGTTTTTT.

This clone was detected only a few times. The V and J genes are TRBV9 and TRBJ1-2, with D unresolved. The V end lost 3 bases, the J end lost 8 bases, and 11 bases lay between the germline ends. The CDR3 covers 12 residues. The germline V gene encodes CDR1 SGDLS and CDR2 YYNGEE. The CDR3 coding sequence is TGTGCCAGCAGCGCGACTATGGGCGGCTACACCTTC. It encodes CASSATMGGYTF. Filled out from reference TRBV9 and TRBJ1-2, the complete variable domain reads DSGVTQTPKHLITATGQRVTLRCSPRSGDLSVYWYQQSLDQGLQFLIQYYNGEERAKGNILERFSAQQFPDLHSELNLSSLELGDSALYFCASSATMGGYTFGSGTRLTVV.

The rearrangement links TRBV5-1 to TRBJ1-2; D gene uncertain. The germline gives CDR1 SGHRS, CDR2 YFSETQ. The CDR3 length is 17 residues. V was shortened by 5 bases and J by 5 bases, with 25 bases between the two germline ends. The CDR3 is CASSPVWDPSSGYGYTF. The CDR3 bases are TGCGCCAGCAGTCCCGTGTGGGATCCTAGCTCGGGTTATGGCTACACCTTC.

This chain connects TRBV7-3 to TRBJ2-3; D is perhaps TRBD2 (5 bases). Germline loops: CDR1 SGHTA, CDR2 FQGTGA. Between the trimmed V and J ends, which lost 8 bases and 4 bases, there was a span of 13 bases. CDR3 size: 13 residues. The CDR3 DNA sequence: TGTGCCAGCTGTCTAGCAGGCGCAGATACGCAGTATTTT. This codes for CASCLAGADTQYF.

This clone has only one observation. The chain has TRBV7-7 and TRBJ2-5, with TRBD2 matching 13 bases. Germline V gives CDR1 SSHAT, CDR2 FNYEAQ (reference sequence). With V trimmed by 5 bases and J by 1 base, 7 bases remained unmatched. The CDR3 runs 17 residues. The CDR3 coding sequence is TGTGCCAGCAGCAATGTCGGACTAGCGGGAGCCCAAGAGACCCAGTACTTC. Residues: CASSNVGLAGAQETQYF.